This TCR beta chain originates from a study of long-term antiretroviral therapy in people with HIV. Investigators performed immunoSEQ version v3.0 at survey level. Sequenced by immunoSEQ multiplex PCR; TCRdb stores in-frame clones only, minus some. Of about 32,000 clones listed, 95% to 98% are singletons. Trimming removed 1 base from V and 2 bases from J, with 15 bases in between. Germline-derived CDR1 and CDR2 are SGHTA and FQGNSA. There are 16 residues in the CDR3. The chain links TRBV7-2 to TRBJ2-7; TRBD2 is a possible D gene (6 bases). The sequenced sample was unsorted PBMCs, obtained 7.6 years after starting antiretroviral therapy. The source is a man aged 25-45 years with HIV. CDR3: CASSLEAGGAAYEQYF. In DNA, the CDR3 is TGTGCCAGCAGCTTAGAAGCGGGCGGGGCCGCCTACGAGCAGTACTTC.